This TCR beta chain was identified during a study of T cells in tuberculosis. Whole-study findings and limits: GMM-specific TCRs were nearer to active tuberculosis alpha repertoires, suggesting expansion.

The method was immunoSEQ multiplex PCR; TCRdb's version includes in-frame clones alone and lacks a portion of them. The repertoire holds over 30,000 clones, with nearly 90% as singletons. This CDR3 is built from 12 residues. Germline CDR1 LNHDA, CDR2 SQIVND (reference sequence). The V and J ends lost 3 bases and 6 bases respectively, with 8 bases between them. Time point reported: new active TB diagnosis, blood taken before or within 7 days of starting treatment. In the case of this clone: No antigen is known for it.

The chain couples TRBV19 to TRBJ1-2; tentative D call: TRBD1 (5 bases). Sequenced material: PBMCs, taken at tuberculosis diagnosis. The receptor comes from an adult with tuberculosis. Written as DNA, the CDR3 is TGTGCCAGTAGTATGGGGGGAGATGGCTACACCTTC. Encoded protein: CASSMGGDGYTF.